These 19 T cell receptor beta chains came from one sample sequenced in a study of blood T cell repertoires in COVID-19. Sequenced by immunoSEQ multiplex PCR; TCRdb stores in-frame clones only, minus some. Altogether 210,000 or so clones are present, about 86% being singletons, with the ten largest covering approximately 2.8%. Sequenced material: PBMCs or T cells enriched from blood (not recorded which). The receptor set was obtained from a woman aged 50 to 60 in a cohort exposed to, infected with or recovered from COVID-19 (not recorded which).

The chain joins TRBV7-3 to TRBJ2-1; D possibly corresponds to TRBD1 (5 bases). The germline V gene has CDR1 SGHTA and CDR2 FQGTGA. The length of the CDR3 is 15 residues. The V and J ends lost 0 bases and 5 bases respectively, with 11 bases between them. CDR3 residues: CASSLTAGPHNEQFF. The CDR3 bases are TGTGCCAGCAGCTTAACGGCAGGGCCGCACAATGAGCAGTTCTTC. The entire variable domain, with the rest obtained from reference TRBV7-3 and TRBJ2-1, is as follows: GAGVSQTPSNKVTEKGKYVELRCDPISGHTALYWYRQSLGQGPEFLIYFQGTGAADDSGLPNDRFFAVRPEGSVSTLKIQRTERGDSAVYLCASSLTAGPHNEQFFGPGTRLTVL.

This clone has only a few counts. V is TRBV7-9 and J is TRBJ2-1; 11 bases map to TRBD2. The V gene's germline CDR1 is SEHNR and CDR2 FQNEAQ (reference sequence). Trimming cost V 7 bases and J 2 bases; bases outside gene matches: 1. The CDR3 sequence is 14 residues long. The CDR3 here is CASIAGGTYNEQFF. CDR3 DNA sequence: TGTGCCAGCATAGCGGGGGGGACCTACAATGAGCAGTTCTTC.

This chain connects TRBV28 to TRBJ1-5; maybe TRBD1 (6 bases). The ends were cut back, 6 bases at V and 5 bases at J, with 17 bases in the middle. From germline, CDR1 is MDHEN and CDR2 SYDVKM. The CDR3 totals 15 residues. In nucleotides, the CDR3 is TGTGCCAGCAGCCCGGGACATGTGGGACATCAGCCCCAGCATTTT. Translating it yields CASSPGHVGHQPQHF.

The V gene is TRBV12-3 or TRBV12-4, the J gene TRBJ1-5; unclear D gene. The CDR3 extends over 13 amino acids. Trimming removed 4 bases from V and 5 bases from J, with 9 bases in between. The CDR3 sequence: CASSSQIYQPQHF. As DNA, the CDR3 is TGTGCCAGCAGTTCCCAGATTTATCAGCCCCAGCATTTT.

The chain recombines TRBV7-2 with TRBJ2-1; no definite D call. The V end was cut by 4 bases, the J end by 0 bases, with 4 bases between. Germline V lookup: CDR1 SGHTA, CDR2 FQGNSA. The CDR3 extends over 13 amino acids. This CDR3 is CASSSYSYNEQFF. Here the CDR3 DNA reads TGTGCCAGCAGCTCCTACTCCTACAATGAGCAGTTCTTC. The whole variable domain, remainder taken from reference TRBV7-2 and TRBJ2-1, is GAGVSQSPSNKVTEKGKDVELRCDPISGHTALYWYRQSLGQGLEFLIYFQGNSAPDKSGLPSDRFSAERTGGSVSTLTIQRTQQEDSAVYLCASSSYSYNEQFFGPGTRLTVL.

This chain uses TRBV6-2 or TRBV6-3 with TRBJ2-2; TRBD1 matches at 7 bases. Trimming took 6 bases from V and 5 from J; bases not matched to a gene: 9. CDR3 length: 15 residues. Germline V CDR1 and CDR2: MNHEY, SVGEGT. The chain's CDR3 is CASSSTGFKTGELFF. The DNA for the CDR3 is TGTGCCAGCAGCTCGACAGGGTTTAAGACCGGGGAGCTGTTTTTT.

The chain is built from TRBV3-1 (or the pseudogene TRBV3-2) and TRBJ2-7; 9 bases map to TRBD1. CDR3 length equals 15 residues. In germline, CDR1 is LGHDT, CDR2 YNNKEL (reference sequence). The trim removed 2 bases at V and 4 bases at J, leaving 6 bases unmatched. The CDR3 DNA sequence: TGTGCCAGCAGCCAACTTCCCGGACAGGGGTACGAGCAGTACTTC. Protein product: CASSQLPGQGYEQYF.

V usage is TRBV5-1 and J usage is TRBJ1-2; maybe TRBD1 (5 bases). CDR1 is SGHRS, CDR2 YFSETQ, per germline. The length of the CDR3 is 13 residues. V was pared by 4 bases and J by 4 bases, with 11 bases between. The CDR3 DNA follows: TGCGCCAGCAGCCAAAGGGGTTCCTATGGCTACACCTTC. Residues: CASSQRGSYGYTF.

The gene calls are TRBV6-5 and TRBJ1-5; 9 nucleotides match TRBD1. The V segment lost 6 bases and the J segment 7 bases; nucleotides outside the gene matches: 4. In germline, CDR1 is MNHEY, CDR2 SVGAGI. CDR3 length: 13 amino acids. The CDR3 loop reads CASSSDRGQPQHF. CDR3 bases: TGTGCCAGCAGCTCGGACAGGGGCCAGCCCCAGCATTTT.

The chain recombines TRBV4-2 with TRBJ2-1; 16 bases match TRBD2. The CDR3 covers 18 residues. Trimming took 0 bases from V and 1 from J; bases not matched to a gene: 0. The germline V gene has CDR1 LGHNA and CDR2 YNFKEQ. The CDR3 spells CASSQEGLAGGSYNEQFF. The CDR3 region has the DNA TGTGCCAGCAGCCAAGAGGGACTAGCGGGGGGGTCCTACAATGAGCAGTTCTTC.

The chain links TRBV11-2 to TRBJ1-1; the D gene is possibly TRBD1 (6 bases). The CDR3 has 14 residues. V shed 5 bases and J shed 6 bases, with 16 bases lying between them. CDR1 is SGHAT and CDR2 is FQNNGV in the germline V gene. The CDR3 spells CASSPTGRQSEAFF. In nucleotides, the CDR3 is TGTGCCAGCAGCCCGACAGGCCGACAGTCTGAAGCTTTCTTT.

The chain has TRBV20-1 and TRBJ1-2, with a possible D match to TRBD1 (5 bases). The CDR3 has 11 residues. CDR1 DFQATT and CDR2 SNEGSKA come from the germline V gene (reference sequence). V lost 7 bases and J lost 2, with 8 bases in between. CDR3 in DNA: TGCAGTGGGGGACTGAACTATGGCTACACCTTC. Protein: CSGGLNYGYTF.

This sequence joins TRBV19 and TRBJ1-5, with 7 bases aligning to TRBD1. After removal of 8 bases from V and 3 bases from J, the junction contained 4 bases not matched to a gene. Germline values: CDR1 LNHDA, CDR2 SQIVND (reference sequence). The CDR3 extends over 13 amino acids. The CDR3 here is CASRGQFNQPQHF. The DNA of the CDR3 is TGTGCCAGTCGGGGACAGTTCAATCAGCCCCAGCATTTT. Together with reference TRBV19 and TRBJ1-5, the CDR3 gives the full variable domain: DGGITQSPKYLFRKEGQNVTLSCEQNLNHDAMYWYRQDPGQGLRLIYYSQIVNDFQKGDIAEGYSVSREKKESFPLTVTSAQKNPTAFYLCASRGQFNQPQHFGDGTRLSIL.

In this sample, this clone turned up a few times. The CDR3 spells CASSPPGTGVNTEAFF. CDR3 in DNA: TGTGCCAGCAGCCCCCCCGGGACAGGGGTGAACACTGAAGCTTTCTTT. This chain links TRBV7-9 with TRBJ1-1; TRBD1 aligns across 10 bases. The CDR3 spans 16 residues. V lost 5 bases and J lost 0; bases outside the gene matches: 6. CDR1 is SEHNR and CDR2 is FQNEAQ in the germline V gene (reference sequence).

The genes are TRBV11-1 and TRBJ1-2; D remains ambiguous. The germline V gene encodes CDR1 SGHAT and CDR2 FQDESV (reference sequence). The CDR3 loop spans 13 amino acids. V was cut by 2 bases and J by 6 bases, with 10 bases left in between. CDR3 amino acids: CASSLRGSHGYTF. The CDR3, as DNA: TGTGCCAGCAGCTTAAGAGGGTCTCATGGCTACACCTTC.

The J gene is TRBJ1-2, the V gene TRBV4-2, with 9 bases aligning to TRBD1. Germline V gives CDR1 LGHNA, CDR2 YNFKEQ. The CDR3 sequence is 15 residues long. V lost 8 bases and J lost 2; bases outside the gene matches: 9. The CDR3 spells CASRNIGTGNYGYTF. The DNA for the CDR3 is TGTGCCAGCCGGAACATCGGGACAGGGAACTATGGCTACACCTTC.

This chain connects TRBV27 to TRBJ1-2; D uncertain. The germline V gene encodes CDR1 MNHEY and CDR2 SMNVEV (reference sequence). The CDR3 is 17 amino acids. V lost 2 bases to trimming and J lost 2 bases, with 18 bases between them. CDR3 region: CASSLVFGQSINYGYTF. Written as DNA, the CDR3 is TGTGCCAGCAGTTTAGTTTTTGGGCAGTCGATCAACTATGGCTACACCTTC.

This chain joins TRBV18 and TRBJ1-5; D is possibly TRBD1 (6 bases). V was clipped by 1 base and J by 6 bases, with 13 bases between them. Germline V lookup: CDR1 KGHSH, CDR2 LQKENI. This CDR3 contains 15 residues. The CDR3 region has the DNA TGTGCCAGCTCACCACGATCAGGGGCCGGTCAGCCCCAGCATTTT. Its translation is CASSPRSGAGQPQHF.

The DNA of the CDR3 is TGTGCCAGCATCGCAGGGGGCGCGGAGACCCAGTACTTC. Translation: CASIAGGAETQYF. The J gene is TRBJ2-5, the V gene TRBV28; 8 bases match TRBD1. The CDR3 length is 13 residues. The junction had 6 bases not matched to a gene; V was cut back by 7 bases and J by 5 bases. Germline V lookup: CDR1 MDHEN, CDR2 SYDVKM.